In its sample, the clone carrying this T cell receptor (beta chain) was seen a few times. Its antigen is currently unknown. CDR1 is PRHDT and CDR2 is FYEKMQ in the germline V gene (reference sequence). Trimming left V 5 bases short and J 5 bases short, with 7 bases between. The CDR3 sequence is 13 residues long. The data originate from a study of T cells in tumors after PD-1 blockade. About the study: Excluded were patients with checkpoint blockade, immunosuppressants, or radiotherapy or other anti-cancer therapy within 4 weeks. A subset received ongoing vismodegib 150 mg daily alongside anti-PD-1 therapy.

Tumor or blood genomic DNA was sequenced, with inputs of 616 ng to 6,004 ng. Profiled with immunoSEQ multiplex PCR; TCRdb holds only in-frame clones, not every one. The repertoire holds some 43,000 clones, with approximately 81% as singletons. Study results and caveats: Peripheral recruitment is suggested, as some novel exhausted tumor clones were in pre-treatment blood.

The clonotype originates from a human donor with basal cell carcinoma. This chain links TRBV13 with TRBJ1-6; D unclear. The specimen was PBMCs, collected before anti-PD-1 treatment. The CDR3 DNA is TGTGCCAGCAGCGAGTTAAATAATTCACCCCTCCACTTT. Translating gives CASSELNNSPLHF. Full variable domain (remainder filled in from reference TRBV13 and TRBJ1-6): AAGVIQSPRHLIKEKRETATLKCYPIPRHDTVYWYQQGPGQDPQFLISFYEKMQSDKGSIPDRFSAQQFSDYHSELNMSSLELGDSALYFCASSELNNSPLHFGNGTRLTVT.